This TCR beta chain is from a study of blood T cell repertoires in COVID-19. About the study: Material from acute and convalescent COVID-19 was sourced from the United States, Italy and Spain. Sources were T cells, B-cell-depleted T cells, or PBMCs; the material itself was cDNA or gDNA.

Data came from immunoSEQ multiplex PCR; TCRdb stores just in-frame clones and leaves some out. Among 200,000 to 250,000 clones listed, 87% were seen once. Trimming shortened V by 1 base and J by 4 bases, and 10 bases separated the two germline ends. The CDR3 loop spans 14 amino acids. The germline gives CDR1 SGHTA, CDR2 FQGNSA. Sample: peripheral blood. The clonotype comes from a woman under 30 who had recovered from COVID-19. The chain employs TRBV7-2 and TRBJ2-5; no clear D gene. The CDR3 DNA reads TGTGCCAGCAGCTTAGAAGTAGCCGGAGAGACCCAGTACTTC. Translating gives CASSLEVAGETQYF.